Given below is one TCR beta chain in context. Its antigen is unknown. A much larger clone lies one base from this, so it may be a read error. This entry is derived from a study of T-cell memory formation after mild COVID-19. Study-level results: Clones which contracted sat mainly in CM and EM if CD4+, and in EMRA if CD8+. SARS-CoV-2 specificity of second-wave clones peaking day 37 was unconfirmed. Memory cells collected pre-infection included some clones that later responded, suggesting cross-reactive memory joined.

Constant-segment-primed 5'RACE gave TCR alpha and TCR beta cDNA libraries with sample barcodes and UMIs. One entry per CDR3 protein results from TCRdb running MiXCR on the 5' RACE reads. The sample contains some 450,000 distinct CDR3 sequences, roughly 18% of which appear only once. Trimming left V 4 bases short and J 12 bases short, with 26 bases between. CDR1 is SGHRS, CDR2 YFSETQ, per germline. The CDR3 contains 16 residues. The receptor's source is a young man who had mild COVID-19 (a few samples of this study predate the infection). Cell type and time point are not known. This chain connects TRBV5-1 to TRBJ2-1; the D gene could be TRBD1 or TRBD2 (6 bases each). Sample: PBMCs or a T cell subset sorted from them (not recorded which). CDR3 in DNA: TGCGCCAGCAGCCACCATAGCTGGGGGGCCAGTTTGGGGCAGTTCTTC. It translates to CASSHHSWGASLGQFF.